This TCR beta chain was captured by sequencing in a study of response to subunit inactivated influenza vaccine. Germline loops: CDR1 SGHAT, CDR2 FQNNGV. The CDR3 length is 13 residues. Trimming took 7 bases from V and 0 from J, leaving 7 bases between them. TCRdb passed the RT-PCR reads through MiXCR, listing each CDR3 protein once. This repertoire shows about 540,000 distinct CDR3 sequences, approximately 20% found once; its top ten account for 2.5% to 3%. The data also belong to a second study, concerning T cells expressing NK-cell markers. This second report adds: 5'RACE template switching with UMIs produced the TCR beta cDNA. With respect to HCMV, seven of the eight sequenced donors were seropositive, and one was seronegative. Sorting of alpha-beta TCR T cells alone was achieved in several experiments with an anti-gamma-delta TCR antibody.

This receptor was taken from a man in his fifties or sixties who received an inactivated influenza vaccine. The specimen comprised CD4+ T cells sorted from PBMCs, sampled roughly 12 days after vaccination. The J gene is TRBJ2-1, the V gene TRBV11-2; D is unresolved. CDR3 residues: CASTRASYNEQFF. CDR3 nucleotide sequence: TGTGCCAGCACCCGGGCCTCCTACAATGAGCAGTTCTTC.